This T cell receptor (beta chain) was obtained from a study of blood T cell repertoires in COVID-19. Study overall: Samples taken during acute and convalescent COVID-19 were collected in the United States, Italy and Spain. The cDNA or gDNA used as material had been derived from T cells, B-cell-depleted T cells, or PBMCs.

This CDR3 has 16 residues. The V and J ends lost 7 bases and 4 bases, in that order; junction bases with no gene match: 8. From germline, CDR1 is ENHRY and CDR2 SYGVKD. As originally analysed: Cell counts per sample came from amplifying reference gene primers. TCRdb's table, derived via immunoSEQ multiplex PCR, lists solely in-frame clones and lacks some. That table is the source of V, J and clone size, and D and trimming were worked out from the DNA. The sample has 150,000 or so clones; approximately 85% are singletons. The source is a man aged 60 to 69 who had recovered from COVID-19. The chain recombines TRBV10-3 with TRBJ2-5, with 14 positions matching TRBD2. Specimen: peripheral blood. The CDR3: CAITEGTSGGRETQYF. The CDR3 DNA follows: TGTGCCATCACCGAGGGGACTAGCGGGGGAAGAGAGACCCAGTACTTC.